One T cell receptor (beta chain) is described in this entry. Clones were read by immunoSEQ multiplex PCR, and TCRdb kept only the in-frame ones, dropping some. The repertoire includes about 59,000 clones, roughly 93% of them detected once, and about 2.8% sits in the top ten. The data belong to a study of T cell changes during pregnancy in multiple sclerosis. Germline loops: CDR1 SGHRS, CDR2 YFSETQ. The CDR3 contains 11 residues. V was clipped by 7 bases and J by 5 bases, with 10 bases between them. The chain is built from TRBV5-1 and TRBJ2-7; a weak D match, TRBD2 (6 bases). This clonotype was sampled from a female donor with multiple sclerosis, enrolled in a pregnancy study. The sequencing here drew on CD8+ T cells from peripheral blood mononuclear cells, taken in the third trimester of pregnancy. The CDR3, as DNA: TGCGCCAGCCAGTGGGGGGACGAGCAGTACTTC. It translates to CASQWGDEQYF.